This entry is about one T cell receptor beta chain. Its antigen is not identified. This entry is derived from a study of spatial heterogeneity in lung cancer. TCRdb passed the 5' RACE reads through MiXCR, listing each CDR3 protein once. This table has 20,000 to 25,000 distinct CDR3 sequences, more than 15% appearing once. Overall study findings and caveats: Counts that tracked tumor mutation counts were those of expanded intratumoral alpha and beta TCRs.

The germline gives CDR1 SGHRS, CDR2 YFSETQ. V lost 0 bases and J lost 3, with 5 bases in between. The CDR3 is 13 residues long. Time point described: sample taken at primary tumor resection. The sequencing here drew on lung tumor tissue, taken at surgery. The TCR sequence derives from a female donor with early-stage non-small cell lung cancer. This chain connects TRBV5-1 to TRBJ2-3; no firm D call. The CDR3 here is CASSLGSTDTQYF. CDR3 DNA: TGCGCCAGCAGCTTGGGGTCTACAGATACGCAGTATTTT.